This T cell receptor beta chain is drawn from a study of naive and memory T cell subsets. Study outcomes and limitations: TCR transcript changes with activation or differentiation may affect this RNA method.

Note on this clonotype: What it binds is not known.

The SP2 primer and nested alpha and beta constant region primers amplified ligated cDNA in four rounds. TCRdb analysed the 5' RACE reads with MiXCR anew, one entry per CDR3 protein. The sample includes tens of thousands of distinct CDR3 sequences, under 10% of them seen just once. A UMI-containing oligonucleotide was joined by 3' ligation to the TCR cDNA template. The sequence was obtained from a female donor in good health.

The chain's CDR3 is CASSTLRGPTEAFF. As DNA, the CDR3 is TGTGCCAGCAGTACCCTCAGGGGACCCACTGAAGCTTTCTTT. The V gene is TRBV6-6, the J gene TRBJ1-1, with D perhaps matching TRBD1 (6 bases). Germline V lookup: CDR1 MNHNY, CDR2 SVGAGI (reference sequence). Trimming left V 5 bases short and J 4 bases short, with 14 bases between. The CDR3 is 14 amino acids.